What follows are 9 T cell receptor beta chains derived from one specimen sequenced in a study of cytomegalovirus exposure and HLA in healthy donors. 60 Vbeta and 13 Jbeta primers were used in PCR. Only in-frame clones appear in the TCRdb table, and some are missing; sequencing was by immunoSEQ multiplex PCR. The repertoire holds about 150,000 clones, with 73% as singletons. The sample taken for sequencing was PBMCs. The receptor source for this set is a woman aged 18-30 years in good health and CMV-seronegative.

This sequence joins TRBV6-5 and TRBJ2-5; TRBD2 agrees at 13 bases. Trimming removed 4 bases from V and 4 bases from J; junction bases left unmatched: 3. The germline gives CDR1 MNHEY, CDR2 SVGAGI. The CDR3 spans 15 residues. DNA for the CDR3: TGTGCCAGCAGTTGGACTAGCGGGGGTGGAGAGACCCAGTACTTC. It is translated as CASSWTSGGGETQYF.

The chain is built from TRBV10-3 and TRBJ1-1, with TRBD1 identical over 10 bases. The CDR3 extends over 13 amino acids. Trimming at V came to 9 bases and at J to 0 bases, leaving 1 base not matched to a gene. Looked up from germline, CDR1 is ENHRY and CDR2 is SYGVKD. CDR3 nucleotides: TGTGCCATGGGACAGGGGATGAACACTGAAGCTTTCTTT. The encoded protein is CAMGQGMNTEAFF.

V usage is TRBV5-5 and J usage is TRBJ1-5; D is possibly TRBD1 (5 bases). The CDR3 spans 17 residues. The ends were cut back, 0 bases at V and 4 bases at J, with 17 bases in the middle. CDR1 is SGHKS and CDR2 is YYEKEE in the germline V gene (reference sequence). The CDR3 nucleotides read TGTGCCAGCAGCTTGGTGGGGCAGGCCCCAGGAAATCAGCCCCAGCATTTT. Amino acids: CASSLVGQAPGNQPQHF.

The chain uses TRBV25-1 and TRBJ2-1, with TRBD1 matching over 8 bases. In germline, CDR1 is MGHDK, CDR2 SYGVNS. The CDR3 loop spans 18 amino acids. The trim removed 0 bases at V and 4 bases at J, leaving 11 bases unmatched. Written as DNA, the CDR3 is TGTGCCAGCAGTGAATATGCGTCCCCCAGGGGGCGGTACAATGAGCAGTTCTTC. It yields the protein CASSEYASPRGRYNEQFF.

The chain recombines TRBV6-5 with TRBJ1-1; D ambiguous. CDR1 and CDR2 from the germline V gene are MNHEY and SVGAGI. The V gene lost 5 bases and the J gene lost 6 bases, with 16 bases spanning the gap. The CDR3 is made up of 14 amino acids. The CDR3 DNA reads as TGTGCCAGCAGTCCGACCCTGGGAGAAGCTGAAGCTTTCTTT. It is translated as CASSPTLGEAEAFF.

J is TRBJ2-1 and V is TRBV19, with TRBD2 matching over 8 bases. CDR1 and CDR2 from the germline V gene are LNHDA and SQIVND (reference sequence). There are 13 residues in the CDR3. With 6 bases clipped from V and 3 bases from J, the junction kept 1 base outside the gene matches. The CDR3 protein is CASRLADYNEQFF. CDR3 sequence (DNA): TGTGCCAGTAGACTAGCGGACTACAATGAGCAGTTCTTC.

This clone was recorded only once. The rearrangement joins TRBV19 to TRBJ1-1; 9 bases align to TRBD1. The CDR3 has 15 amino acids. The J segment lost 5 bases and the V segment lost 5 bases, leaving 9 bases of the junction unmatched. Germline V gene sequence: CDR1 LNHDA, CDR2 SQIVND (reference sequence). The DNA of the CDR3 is TGTGCCAGTAGTCTAGCCGGGACAGGGTGGACTGAAGCTTTCTTT. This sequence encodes CASSLAGTGWTEAFF.

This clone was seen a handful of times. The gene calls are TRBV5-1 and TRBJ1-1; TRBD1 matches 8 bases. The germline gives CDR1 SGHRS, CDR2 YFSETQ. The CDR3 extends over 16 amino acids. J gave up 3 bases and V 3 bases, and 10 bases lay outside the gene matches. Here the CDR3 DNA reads TGCGCCAGCAGCTGGGCAGGGGGCTTTTGGGACACTGAAGCTTTCTTT. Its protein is CASSWAGGFWDTEAFF. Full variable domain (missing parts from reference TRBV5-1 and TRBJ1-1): KAGVTQTPRYLIKTRGQQVTLSCSPISGHRSVSWYQQTPGQGLQFLFEYFSETQRNKGNFPGRFSGRQFSNSRSEMNVSTLELGDSALYLCASSWAGGFWDTEAFFGQGTRLTVV.

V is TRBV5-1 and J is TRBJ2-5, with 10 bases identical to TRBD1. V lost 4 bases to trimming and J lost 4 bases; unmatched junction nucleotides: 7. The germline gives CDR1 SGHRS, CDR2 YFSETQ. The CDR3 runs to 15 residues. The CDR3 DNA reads TGCGCCAGCAGCCTAGGACAGGGGGGCGGAGAGACCCAGTACTTC. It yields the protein CASSLGQGGGETQYF.